This T cell receptor beta chain originates from a study of T cell responses to AZD1222 COVID-19 vaccine. Trimming left V 4 bases short and J 6 bases short, with 15 bases between. This CDR3 has 15 residues. The V gene's germline CDR1 is LGHNA and CDR2 YSLEER. The data were produced by immunoSEQ multiplex PCR, yet TCRdb's version contains in-frame clones alone and is incomplete. Found here are 96,000 or so clones, 89% of them singletons; the top ten hold around 1.6%. The chain employs TRBV4-3 and TRBJ2-2; maybe TRBD1 (6 bases). This TCR was recovered from an adult in good health. The sequenced sample was peripheral blood, obtained on day 0 of AZD1222 vaccination. In nucleotides, the CDR3 is TGCGCCAGCAGCCTTACAGGGCAGTTTCCCGGGGAGCTGTTTTTT. It is translated as CASSLTGQFPGELFF.